These 28 T cell receptor beta chains were sequenced from one sample in a study of OX40 agonist ivuxolimab in advanced cancers. Library prep was done by the immunoSEQ multiplex PCR assay. TCRdb took this table from immuneACCESS and kept in-frame rearrangements with V and J called. Such tables lack part of the clones; where checked against another copy, unresolved V genes explain under half of the gap, and the rest is unexplained. This sample holds about 69,000 clones; more than 70% were observed only once. Together, the top ten hold approximately 2.5% of the sample. The sample consisted of CD4+ or CD8+ T cells sorted from blood, taken in a trial of the OX40 agonist ivuxolimab. The receptors were gathered from an adult with an advanced solid tumor such as melanoma, head and neck, liver or kidney cancer.

V usage is TRBV28 and J usage is TRBJ2-5; 10 bases map to TRBD2. The V and J ends lost 7 bases and 5 bases, in that order; junction bases with no gene match: 7. The CDR3 consists of 14 residues. CDR1 is MDHEN and CDR2 is SYDVKM in the germline V gene. The CDR3 is CASNLAGERETQYF. DNA of the CDR3: TGTGCCAGCAACCTAGCGGGAGAGCGGGAGACCCAGTACTTC.

J is TRBJ1-4 and V is TRBV5-1; 7 bases agree with TRBD1. Germline values: CDR1 SGHRS, CDR2 YFSETQ. CDR3 length equals 18 residues. The V and J ends lost 1 base and 8 bases, in that order; junction bases with no gene match: 17. As DNA, the CDR3 is TGCGCCAGCAGCTTGTACGGTGGACAGGCCCGAACCGGGGAAAAACTGTTTTTT. This translates into CASSLYGGQARTGEKLFF.

Only a few counts were recorded for this clone. CDR3 in DNA: TGTGCCAGCAGTGAAACTAAAAGAGGCTACACCTTC. It is translated as CASSETKRGYTF. The chain has TRBV6-1 and TRBJ1-2; D is ambiguous. Trimming took off 2 bases at V and 8 bases at J, with 9 bases between the two ends. The CDR3 sequence is 12 residues long. The germline V gene encodes CDR1 MNHNS and CDR2 SASEGT.

This clone was found a few times. The CDR3 loop reads CASIGPTPNYGYTF. CDR3 nucleotide sequence: TGTGCCAGCATCGGACCAACCCCCAACTATGGCTACACCTTC. V usage is TRBV28 and J usage is TRBJ1-2; D unresolved. The V end was cut by 7 bases, the J end by 2 bases, with 14 bases between. CDR1 and CDR2 from the germline V gene are MDHEN and SYDVKM. The CDR3 consists of 14 residues.

The chain couples TRBV7-9 to TRBJ2-7, with D perhaps matching TRBD1 or TRBD2 (5 bases each). Trimming took 0 bases from V and 1 from J, leaving 13 bases between them. CDR3 length equals 16 residues. Germline V gives CDR1 SEHNR, CDR2 FQNEAQ (reference sequence). CDR3 sequence (DNA): TGTGCCAGCAGCTTAGCGGGAAAGGGGACGTCCTACGAGCAGTACTTC. As protein: CASSLAGKGTSYEQYF.

This clone was detected only once. The rearrangement uses TRBV5-1 and TRBJ2-2, with unresolved D. From germline, CDR1 is SGHRS and CDR2 YFSETQ. This CDR3 has 15 amino acids. Trimming removed 0 bases at V and 3 bases at J, with 9 bases between. The DNA of the CDR3 is TGCGCCAGCAGCTTGGAAAGGGTTGACACCGGGGAGCTGTTTTTT. Translated, it gives CASSLERVDTGELFF.

This clone was detected a few times. The J gene is TRBJ1-5, the V gene TRBV27, with no clear D. The CDR3 length is 15 residues. CDR1 is MNHEY and CDR2 is SMNVEV in the germline V gene (reference sequence). The germline V and J ends were trimmed by 2 bases and 6 bases, with 14 bases remaining between them. The CDR3 here is CASSLNPVLRQPQHF. CDR3 coding DNA: TGTGCCAGCAGTTTAAATCCTGTATTGCGTCAGCCCCAGCATTTT.

V and J are TRBV4-1 and TRBJ2-5, with D uncertain. The CDR3 totals 13 residues. Germline V gene data show CDR1 as MGHRA and CDR2 as YSYEKL. Between the trimmed V and J ends, which lost 4 bases and 1 base, there was a span of 7 bases. The CDR3 DNA sequence: TGCGCCAGCAGCCCCATTCTCCAAGAGACCCAGTACTTC. This gives the protein CASSPILQETQYF.

This clone appeared many times. The chain uses TRBV2 and TRBJ1-1; 8 nucleotides match TRBD1. The trim removed 8 bases at V and 1 base at J, leaving 3 bases unmatched. CDR3 length: 13 amino acids. Germline CDR1 reads SNHLY; CDR2 reads FYNNEI. CDR3: CASQQGANTEAFF. CDR3 DNA sequence: TGTGCCAGCCAGCAGGGGGCGAACACTGAAGCTTTCTTT.

The J gene is TRBJ2-7, the V gene TRBV5-1; D is possibly TRBD1 (6 bases). CDR3 length: 15 amino acids. V was clipped by 0 bases and J by 0 bases, with 10 bases between them. CDR1 and CDR2 from the germline V gene are SGHRS and YFSETQ. CDR3 protein: CASSLVAGDSYEQYF. The CDR3 DNA reads as TGCGCCAGCAGCTTGGTTGCAGGGGACTCCTACGAGCAGTACTTC. Together with reference TRBV5-1 and TRBJ2-7, the CDR3 gives the full variable domain: KAGVTQTPRYLIKTRGQQVTLSCSPISGHRSVSWYQQTPGQGLQFLFEYFSETQRNKGNFPGRFSGRQFSNSRSEMNVSTLELGDSALYLCASSLVAGDSYEQYFGPGTRLTVT.

The chain combines TRBV7-9 with TRBJ2-7; the D gene is possibly TRBD2 (5 bases). CDR3 size: 13 residues. The V gene's germline CDR1 is SEHNR and CDR2 FQNEAQ (reference sequence). With 5 bases removed from V and 0 bases from J, the gap between germline ends came to 8 bases. CDR3 sequence (DNA): TGTGCCAGCAGCCTCGGGAACTCCTACGAGCAGTACTTC. It specifies CASSLGNSYEQYF.

On this clone itself: Within the sample, other DNA sequences also encode this same CDR3. This chain joins TRBV6-4 and TRBJ2-3, with D perhaps matching TRBD2 (5 bases). There are 14 residues in the CDR3. Germline assignment: CDR1 MRHNA and CDR2 SNTAGT. The V gene lost 5 bases and the J gene lost 1 base, with 10 bases spanning the gap. CDR3 sequence reads: CASSKNGGTDTQYF. In DNA, the CDR3 is TGTGCCAGCAGTAAAAACGGGGGCACAGATACGCAGTATTTT.

V is TRBV20-1 and J is TRBJ1-1; D unresolved. V was cut by 6 bases and J by 0 bases, with 5 bases left in between. This CDR3 is 11 amino acids long. The germline V gene has CDR1 DFQATT and CDR2 SNEGSKA (reference sequence). In DNA, the CDR3 is TGCAGTGCGCCAGTGAACACTGAAGCTTTCTTT. It codes for CSAPVNTEAFF.

This chain links TRBV5-8 with TRBJ1-5, with a possible D match to TRBD1 (6 bases). Germline CDR1 SGHTS, CDR2 YDEGEE. The CDR3 is 14 residues long. V shed 2 bases and J shed 5 bases, with 11 bases lying between them. The CDR3 bases are TGTGCCAGCAGCTTCCCCGGACAGTATCAGCCCCAGCATTTT. Protein: CASSFPGQYQPQHF.

The chain employs TRBV7-2 and TRBJ2-1, with 13 positions matching TRBD2. Germline V CDR1 and CDR2: SGHTA, FQGNSA. This CDR3 is built from 17 residues. After removal of 5 bases from V and 8 bases from J, the junction contained 12 bases not matched to a gene. The CDR3 loop is CASSPRGRTSGGYEQFF. DNA of the CDR3: TGTGCCAGCAGCCCCCGAGGGCGGACTAGCGGGGGCTATGAGCAGTTCTTC.

The chain is built from TRBV6-1 and TRBJ1-5, with D maybe TRBD1 (5 bases). The CDR3 is 15 residues long. V dropped 3 bases and J dropped 3 bases, with 12 bases sitting between them. CDR1 and CDR2 (germline): MNHNS, SASEGT. The CDR3 loop reads CASSDRVPFNQPQHF. In DNA form, the CDR3 reads TGTGCCAGCAGTGACAGGGTCCCTTTCAATCAGCCCCAGCATTTT.

Turning to this clone: One junction end does not reproduce the germline sequence, and a read error may be involved. The genes are TRBV7-7 and TRBJ2-1, with TRBD1 matching over 9 bases. CDR3 length equals 15 residues. The V gene's germline CDR1 is SSHAT and CDR2 FNYEAQ (reference sequence). The chain's CDR3 is CASSLGQGGYNEQFF. The CDR3 DNA is TGTGCTAGCAGCTTGGGACAGGGAGGGTACAATGAGCAGTTCTTC. The whole variable domain, filled in from reference TRBV7-7 and TRBJ2-1, reads GAGVSQSPRYKVTKRGQDVTLRCDPISSHATLYWYQQALGQGPEFLTYFNYEAQPDKSGLPSDRFSAERPEGSISTLTIQRTEQRDSAMYRCASSLGQGGYNEQFFGPGTRLTVL.

As DNA, the CDR3 is TGCGCCAGCAGCTTACCGACAGGGGTGATTCGCGAGCAGTACTTC. Its protein product is CASSLPTGVIREQYF. The chain combines TRBV5-1 with TRBJ2-7, with 8 positions matching TRBD1. V trimming: 2 bases; J trimming: 6 bases; junction bases outside the gene matches: 10. In germline, CDR1 is SGHRS, CDR2 YFSETQ. The CDR3 is 15 residues long.

J is TRBJ2-3 and V is TRBV6-6; TRBD1 is a possible D gene (6 bases). Trimming pared 5 bases from V and 0 bases from J, leaving 15 bases between. The CDR3 consists of 16 residues. Germline CDR1 and CDR2: MNHNY and SVGAGI (reference sequence). In DNA form, the CDR3 reads TGTGCCAGCAGTACCGGGACACGCACTAGCACAGATACGCAGTATTTT. Translation: CASSTGTRTSTDTQYF.

The V gene is TRBV19, the J gene TRBJ2-7; D gene unclear. Per germline, CDR1 LNHDA and CDR2 SQIVND (reference sequence). This CDR3 contains 13 residues. Trimming cost V 7 bases and J 0 bases, with 10 bases left between them. This chain's CDR3 is CASTRANSYEQYF. The CDR3 DNA sequence: TGTGCCAGTACAAGGGCTAACTCCTACGAGCAGTACTTC.

This chain joins TRBV10-3 and TRBJ2-1, with 13 bases matching TRBD2. With 4 bases clipped from V and 2 bases from J, the junction kept 8 bases outside the gene matches. Germline-derived CDR1 and CDR2 are ENHRY and SYGVKD. The CDR3 is 18 amino acids. For the CDR3, the DNA is TGTGCCATCAGTGTGACTAGCGGGGGGACTACTCCCTACAATGAGCAGTTCTTC. Amino acid sequence: CAISVTSGGTTPYNEQFF.

V usage is TRBV29-1 and J usage is TRBJ1-1; possibly TRBD1 for D (5 bases). In germline, CDR1 is SQVTM, CDR2 ANQGSEA. The CDR3 has 15 residues. V lost 6 bases to trimming and J lost 1 base, with 18 bases between them. Written as DNA, the CDR3 is TGCAGCGTGGAAACCCCGGGACGGAAGAACACTGAAGCTTTCTTT. This encodes CSVETPGRKNTEAFF.

This sequence joins TRBV28 and TRBJ2-1; 11 bases are shared with TRBD2. V lost 6 bases, J lost 7 bases, and 11 bases stayed unmatched. This CDR3 is built from 16 residues. Per germline, CDR1 MDHEN and CDR2 SYDVKM. CDR3 sequence: CASSSPGTSGPNEQFF. The CDR3 DNA follows: TGTGCCAGCAGCTCCCCCGGGACTAGCGGCCCGAATGAGCAGTTCTTC.

CDR3 amino acids: CASSRDPNTGELFF. The DNA of the CDR3 is TGTGCCAGCAGCAGGGACCCGAACACCGGGGAGCTGTTTTTT. The chain employs TRBV6-4 and TRBJ2-2; tentatively, D is TRBD1 or TRBD2 (5 bases each). The CDR3 consists of 14 residues. Germline CDR1 and CDR2: MRHNA and SNTAGT. Trimming left V 6 bases short and J 0 bases short, with 8 bases between.

The V gene is TRBV5-1, the J gene TRBJ1-1; D perhaps matches TRBD1 (5 bases). This CDR3 has 15 residues. The V end lost 3 bases, the J end lost 5 bases, and 17 bases lay between the germline ends. The germline V gene encodes CDR1 SGHRS and CDR2 YFSETQ. The CDR3 sequence: CASSSVGVPKTEAFF. The CDR3 DNA is TGCGCCAGCAGCTCCGTGGGGGTCCCGAAGACTGAAGCTTTCTTT.

The V call is TRBV7-8, the J call TRBJ1-1; D is undetermined. The germline gives CDR1 SGHVS, CDR2 FQNEAQ. The CDR3 totals 14 residues. V was shortened by 1 base and J by 1 base, with 7 bases between the two germline ends. Written as DNA, the CDR3 is TGTGCCAGCAGCTTAGGCAGGTCGAACACTGAAGCTTTCTTT. Residues: CASSLGRSNTEAFF.

The chain uses TRBV30 and TRBJ2-7; TRBD1 might be the D (5 bases). From germline, CDR1 is GTSNPN and CDR2 SVGIG (reference sequence). Trimming left V 2 bases short and J 6 bases short, with 14 bases between. The CDR3 contains 13 residues. The CDR3 nucleotides read TGTGCCTGGAGTTGGGGCACTCTAGGCGAGCAGTACTTC. Its translation: CAWSWGTLGEQYF. The complete variable domain, with remaining parts taken from reference TRBV30 and TRBJ2-7, reads SQTIHQWPATLVQPVGSPLSLECTVEGTSNPNLYWYRQAAGRGLQLLFYSVGIGQISSEVPQNLSASRPQDRQFILSSKKLLLSDSGFYLCAWSWGTLGEQYFGPGTRLTVT.

This clone occurred once. V and J are TRBV6-1 and TRBJ1-5, with 8 bases lining up with TRBD1. The CDR3 totals 15 residues. The germline gives CDR1 MNHNS, CDR2 SASEGT. Losses at the gene ends were 6 bases for V and 2 bases for J; bases not matched to a gene: 6. The CDR3: CASRAVTGGNQPQHF. CDR3 nucleotides: TGTGCCAGCAGAGCCGTGACAGGGGGCAATCAGCCCCAGCATTTT.